The rows below give T cell receptor beta chains drawn from one sample of a study of regulatory T cells in long-lasting Graves disease. TCRdb ran MiXCR on the multiplex PCR reads and lists one entry per CDR3 protein. The sample records approximately 400,000 distinct CDR3 sequences, about 15% being singletons. This sample was shared with a second study, whose subject was T cells in Graves' hyperthyroidism and ophthalmopathy.

This specimen consisted of peripheral blood mononuclear cells (PBMCs), obtained at new diagnosis, from a patient treated with antithyroid drugs. The receptors stem from a woman in her thirties with Graves disease. CDR3s include the opening cysteine and the closing phenylalanine or tryptophan. The order of the fields is J gene, clone size, V gene, D gene, CDR3 DNA, CDR3 protein. The D gene is left open where the match is weak. Clone size is stated in some rows and not others, as once, few, many or a class when expanded.

>TRBJ2-7|many|TRBV7-9|TRBD2
TGTGCCAGCAGCCCCGGAGCCAGCGGGAGCTACGAGCAGTACTTC
CASSPGASGSYEQYF
>TRBJ2-1|many|TRBV7-3|-
TGTGCCAGCAGCTCCGACCCAGCGAACGAGCAGTTCTTC
CASSSDPANEQFF
>TRBJ2-5|-|TRBV11-2|-
TGTGCCAGCAGCCCGCCTCAGGGGCGGGAAGAGACCCAGTACTTC
CASSPPQGREETQYF
>TRBJ2-7|many|TRBV5-1|TRBD1
TGCGCCAGCAGACAGGACAGGGTCGAGGAGCAGTACTTC
CASRQDRVEEQYF
>TRBJ2-1|-|TRBV18|-
TGTGCCAGCTCACGGTATAGGGGCCCTCCCTCTTACAATGAGCAGTTCTTC
CASSRYRGPPSYNEQFF
>TRBJ2-7|many|TRBV3-1|TRBD1
TGTGCCAGCAGCCAAGATGGGACAGGGAGCTACGAGCAGTACTTC
CASSQDGTGSYEQYF
>TRBJ2-7|few|TRBV20-1|-
TGCAGTGCTAGAGGTGGTGGGAACGAGCAGTACTTC
CSARGGGNEQYF
>TRBJ1-1|-|TRBV28|-
TGTGCCAGCAGTTATGAGGGCGCGGAGTACACTGAAGCTTTCTTT
CASSYEGAEYTEAFF
>TRBJ2-2|-|TRBV19|TRBD2
TGTGCCAGTAGTCTGGGGACTAGCGGGAGGGCGGGCACCGGGGAGCTGTTTTTT
CASSLGTSGRAGTGELFF
>TRBJ1-3|many|TRBV15|-
TGTGCCAGCACCACGGGAAACTCTGGAAACACCATATATTTT
CASTTGNSGNTIYF
>TRBJ1-5|few|TRBV28|TRBD1
TGTGCCAGCAGTCAAAGACAGGGGGCGCGAAGTCAGCCCCAGCATTTT
CASSQRQGARSQPQHF
>TRBJ2-2|many|TRBV27|-
TGTGCCAGCAGTTCACCCCGTTGTGGAACCGGGGAGCTGTTTTTT
CASSSPRCGTGELFF
>TRBJ1-2|-|TRBV30|-
TGTGCCTGGAGTTTGGGACGGGCTCGCTATGGCTACACCTTC
CAWSLGRARYGYTF
>TRBJ2-7|many|TRBV11-2|-
TGTGCCAGCAGCTTAATAGGTCTGGCCAACACCCCCTACGAGCAGTACTTC
CASSLIGLANTPYEQYF
>TRBJ2-7|many|TRBV3-1|TRBD1
TGTGCCAGCAGCCAAGCGGACAGGGCCTACGAGCAGTACTTC
CASSQADRAYEQYF
>TRBJ2-2|few|TRBV3-1|-
TGTGCCAGCAGCTTCGGACCCTCCACCGGGGAGCTGTTTTTT
CASSFGPSTGELFF
>TRBJ1-6|many|TRBV20-1|-
TGCAGTGCTAGAGATGAGGGGGACGGTTCACCCCTCCACTTT
CSARDEGDGSPLHF
>TRBJ2-5|-|TRBV12-5|-
TGTGCTAGTGGTTTGGTGTCAGGGACAGAGACCCAGTACTTC
CASGLVSGTETQYF
>TRBJ1-2|many|TRBV20-1|-
TGCAGTGCTAGAGACCCCTCGAGGGGCAGCGTTATGTTC
CSARDPSRGSVMF
>TRBJ2-1|many|TRBV20-1|TRBD2
TGCAGTGCTAGAGGGCTAGCGGAGCACAATGAGCAGTTCTTC
CSARGLAEHNEQFF
>TRBJ2-2|-|TRBV5-6|-
TGTGCCAGCAGCGCGGTGGGGGGGCGGACGACCGGGGAGCTGTTTTTT
CASSAVGGRTTGELFF
>TRBJ2-7|many|TRBV5-6|TRBD1
TGTGCCAGCAGCTTGATGTTGCGGACAGGGGGTTACGAGCAGTACTTC
CASSLMLRTGGYEQYF
>TRBJ1-1|few|TRBV13|TRBD1
TGTGCCAGCAGAAGAGGGGGCGCGGGTGAAGCTTTCTTT
CASRRGGAGEAFF
>TRBJ2-7|many|TRBV2|TRBD2
TGTGCCAGCAGTGAGTTTCTCGCGGGAGGGAACTCCTACGAGCAGTACTTC
CASSEFLAGGNSYEQYF
>TRBJ1-3|few|TRBV6-1|TRBD1
TGTGCCAGCAGTGAAAGCTTCGGGACAGGGACCTCTGGAAACACCATATATTTT
CASSESFGTGTSGNTIYF
>TRBJ2-1|many|TRBV11-2|TRBD1
TGTGCCAGCAGCCGATTGGGACAGGGGGTGCTAGCGGCAACAAATGAGCAGTTCTTC
CASSRLGQGVLAATNEQFF
>TRBJ2-7|many|TRBV20-1|-
TGCAGTGCTGTACGACCCTTAGGGCCCACCTACGAGCAGTACTTC
CSAVRPLGPTYEQYF
>TRBJ1-2|few|TRBV30|TRBD1
TGTGCCTCTACCAAAAGGACAGGGGTTGGCTACACCTTC
CASTKRTGVGYTF
>TRBJ2-5|-|TRBV29-1|TRBD2
TGCAGCGCCGAGGTAGCGGGACAAGAGACCCAGTACTTC
CSAEVAGQETQYF
>TRBJ2-7|many|TRBV11-2|TRBD1
TGTGCCAGCAGAGAACAGGGGTCCCCTCCCTACGAGCAGTACTTC
CASREQGSPPYEQYF
>TRBJ2-1|many|TRBV20-1|-
TGCAGTGCTCCTCCCGCGGACAGCTCCTACAATGAGCAGTTCTTC
CSAPPADSSYNEQFF
>TRBJ1-1|many|TRBV14|-
TGTGCCAGCAGCCAATTGTTTCCCTTGAACACTGAAGCTTTCTTT
CASSQLFPLNTEAFF
>TRBJ2-3|many|TRBV12-3/TRBV12-4|TRBD2
TGTGCCAGCTGTTGGACTAGCGTGAAAGATACGCAGTATTTT
CASCWTSVKDTQYF
>TRBJ1-1|many|TRBV7-3|-
TGTGCCAGCAGCTCCCAATCACACACTGAAGCTTTCTTT
CASSSQSHTEAFF
>TRBJ2-2|-|TRBV5-1|TRBD1
TGCGCCAGCAGCTTCCCCCTGACAGGGGAAAACACCGGGGAGCTGTTTTTT
CASSFPLTGENTGELFF
>TRBJ2-1|few|TRBV5-1|-
TGCGCCAGCAGCTTACGTGCGTCCTACAATGAGCAGTTCTTC
CASSLRASYNEQFF
>TRBJ1-2|few|TRBV5-6|TRBD1
TGTGCCAGCAGGCCATTGACAGGGAGTGGCTACACCTTC
CASRPLTGSGYTF
>TRBJ1-5|-|TRBV6-4|-
TGTGCCAGCCCCCACCCCCAGCATTTT
CASPHPQHF
>TRBJ1-3|many|TRBV12-3/TRBV12-4|-
TGTGCCAGCAGTTTGACAAACTCTGGAAACACCATATATTTT
CASSLTNSGNTIYF
>TRBJ2-6|-|TRBV5-1|-
TGCGCCAGCAGCTTGGTCGGGGGCCCCAACTCTGGGGCCAACGTCCTGACTTTC
CASSLVGGPNSGANVLTF
>TRBJ2-7|few|TRBV20-1|TRBD2
TGCAGTGCCCAGAAAAGCGGGGCAAACTACGAGCAGTACTTC
CSAQKSGANYEQYF
>TRBJ2-7|many|TRBV11-2|TRBD2
TGTGCCAGCAGCTTAGATCCCGGGACTAGCGTTTCCTACGAGCAGTACTTC
CASSLDPGTSVSYEQYF
>TRBJ1-6|few|TRBV6-5|-
TGTGCCAGCAGCTTACTGGATTCACCCCTCCACTTT
CASSLLDSPLHF
>TRBJ2-5|many|TRBV6-5|-
TGTGCCAGCAGTTACTCGAGGAGGGAGACCCAGTACTTC
CASSYSRRETQYF
>TRBJ2-1|few|TRBV6-2/TRBV6-3|-
TGTGCCGCCTCGCCGGAGATACTGAAATACAATGAGCAGTTCTTC
CAASPEILKYNEQFF
>TRBJ1-2|-|TRBV4-1|-
TGCGCCAGCAGCCCCCTCCCGGACGGCTATGGCTACACCTTC
CASSPLPDGYGYTF